This record looks at one T cell receptor (beta chain) sequence and its context. Some clones are missing from TCRdb's copy, which holds only in-frame ones; the method was immunoSEQ multiplex PCR. The sample includes some 520,000 clones, 70% to 90% seen only once; the top ten take about 13%. These data originate in a study of Ad26.COV2.S vaccination and SARS-CoV-2 variants. Documented treatment: roughly 18 received Ad26.COV2.S at low or high dose, single or two shots; 5 received placebo; per-sample allocation not given. After the first vaccine or placebo injection, samples were drawn on day 63. The CDR3 spans 16 residues. V shed 1 base and J 2 bases; nucleotides not matched to a gene: 3. Germline CDR1 reads SGDLS; CDR2 reads YYNGEE.

The TCR originated in a person between 18 and 60 years old who received the Ad26.COV2.S COVID-19 vaccine or a placebo. The chain is built from TRBV9 and TRBJ2-2; 9 positions match TRBD2. Here the sequenced sample was peripheral blood, taken in a trial of Ad26.COV2.S vaccine versus placebo. The CDR3 DNA follows: TGTGCCAGCAGCGTAACGACTAGCGGAAACACCGGGGAGCTGTTTTTT. Translating it yields CASSVTTSGNTGELFF.